Listed here is a single TCR beta chain. This record comes from a study of T cell changes during pregnancy in multiple sclerosis. V lost 1 base, J lost 2 bases, and 12 bases lay in between. Germline assignment: CDR1 SGHDT and CDR2 YYEEEE. The CDR3 sequence is 15 residues long. The method was immunoSEQ multiplex PCR; TCRdb's version includes in-frame clones alone and lacks a portion of them. The repertoire holds under 110,000 clones, with just under 95% as singletons. Sequencing used peripheral blood, obtained after pregnancy. The sequence was obtained from a female donor with multiple sclerosis, enrolled in a pregnancy study. This chain uses TRBV5-6 with TRBJ1-2, with D uncertain. In DNA form, the CDR3 reads TGTGCCAGCAGCTTGAAAACAGTCAGGAACTATGGCTACACCTTC. This codes for CASSLKTVRNYGYTF.